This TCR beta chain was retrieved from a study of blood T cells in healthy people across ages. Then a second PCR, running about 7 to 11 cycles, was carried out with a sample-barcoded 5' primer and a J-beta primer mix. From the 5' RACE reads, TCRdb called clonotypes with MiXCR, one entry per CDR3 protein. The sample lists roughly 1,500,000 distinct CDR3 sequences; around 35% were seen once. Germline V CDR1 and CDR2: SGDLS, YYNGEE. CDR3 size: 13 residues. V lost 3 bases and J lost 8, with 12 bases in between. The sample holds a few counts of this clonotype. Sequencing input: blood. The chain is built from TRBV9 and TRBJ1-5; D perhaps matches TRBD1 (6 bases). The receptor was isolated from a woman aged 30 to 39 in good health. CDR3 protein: CASSEGGKEPQHF. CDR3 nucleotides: TGTGCCAGCAGCGAAGGGGGTAAGGAGCCCCAGCATTTT.